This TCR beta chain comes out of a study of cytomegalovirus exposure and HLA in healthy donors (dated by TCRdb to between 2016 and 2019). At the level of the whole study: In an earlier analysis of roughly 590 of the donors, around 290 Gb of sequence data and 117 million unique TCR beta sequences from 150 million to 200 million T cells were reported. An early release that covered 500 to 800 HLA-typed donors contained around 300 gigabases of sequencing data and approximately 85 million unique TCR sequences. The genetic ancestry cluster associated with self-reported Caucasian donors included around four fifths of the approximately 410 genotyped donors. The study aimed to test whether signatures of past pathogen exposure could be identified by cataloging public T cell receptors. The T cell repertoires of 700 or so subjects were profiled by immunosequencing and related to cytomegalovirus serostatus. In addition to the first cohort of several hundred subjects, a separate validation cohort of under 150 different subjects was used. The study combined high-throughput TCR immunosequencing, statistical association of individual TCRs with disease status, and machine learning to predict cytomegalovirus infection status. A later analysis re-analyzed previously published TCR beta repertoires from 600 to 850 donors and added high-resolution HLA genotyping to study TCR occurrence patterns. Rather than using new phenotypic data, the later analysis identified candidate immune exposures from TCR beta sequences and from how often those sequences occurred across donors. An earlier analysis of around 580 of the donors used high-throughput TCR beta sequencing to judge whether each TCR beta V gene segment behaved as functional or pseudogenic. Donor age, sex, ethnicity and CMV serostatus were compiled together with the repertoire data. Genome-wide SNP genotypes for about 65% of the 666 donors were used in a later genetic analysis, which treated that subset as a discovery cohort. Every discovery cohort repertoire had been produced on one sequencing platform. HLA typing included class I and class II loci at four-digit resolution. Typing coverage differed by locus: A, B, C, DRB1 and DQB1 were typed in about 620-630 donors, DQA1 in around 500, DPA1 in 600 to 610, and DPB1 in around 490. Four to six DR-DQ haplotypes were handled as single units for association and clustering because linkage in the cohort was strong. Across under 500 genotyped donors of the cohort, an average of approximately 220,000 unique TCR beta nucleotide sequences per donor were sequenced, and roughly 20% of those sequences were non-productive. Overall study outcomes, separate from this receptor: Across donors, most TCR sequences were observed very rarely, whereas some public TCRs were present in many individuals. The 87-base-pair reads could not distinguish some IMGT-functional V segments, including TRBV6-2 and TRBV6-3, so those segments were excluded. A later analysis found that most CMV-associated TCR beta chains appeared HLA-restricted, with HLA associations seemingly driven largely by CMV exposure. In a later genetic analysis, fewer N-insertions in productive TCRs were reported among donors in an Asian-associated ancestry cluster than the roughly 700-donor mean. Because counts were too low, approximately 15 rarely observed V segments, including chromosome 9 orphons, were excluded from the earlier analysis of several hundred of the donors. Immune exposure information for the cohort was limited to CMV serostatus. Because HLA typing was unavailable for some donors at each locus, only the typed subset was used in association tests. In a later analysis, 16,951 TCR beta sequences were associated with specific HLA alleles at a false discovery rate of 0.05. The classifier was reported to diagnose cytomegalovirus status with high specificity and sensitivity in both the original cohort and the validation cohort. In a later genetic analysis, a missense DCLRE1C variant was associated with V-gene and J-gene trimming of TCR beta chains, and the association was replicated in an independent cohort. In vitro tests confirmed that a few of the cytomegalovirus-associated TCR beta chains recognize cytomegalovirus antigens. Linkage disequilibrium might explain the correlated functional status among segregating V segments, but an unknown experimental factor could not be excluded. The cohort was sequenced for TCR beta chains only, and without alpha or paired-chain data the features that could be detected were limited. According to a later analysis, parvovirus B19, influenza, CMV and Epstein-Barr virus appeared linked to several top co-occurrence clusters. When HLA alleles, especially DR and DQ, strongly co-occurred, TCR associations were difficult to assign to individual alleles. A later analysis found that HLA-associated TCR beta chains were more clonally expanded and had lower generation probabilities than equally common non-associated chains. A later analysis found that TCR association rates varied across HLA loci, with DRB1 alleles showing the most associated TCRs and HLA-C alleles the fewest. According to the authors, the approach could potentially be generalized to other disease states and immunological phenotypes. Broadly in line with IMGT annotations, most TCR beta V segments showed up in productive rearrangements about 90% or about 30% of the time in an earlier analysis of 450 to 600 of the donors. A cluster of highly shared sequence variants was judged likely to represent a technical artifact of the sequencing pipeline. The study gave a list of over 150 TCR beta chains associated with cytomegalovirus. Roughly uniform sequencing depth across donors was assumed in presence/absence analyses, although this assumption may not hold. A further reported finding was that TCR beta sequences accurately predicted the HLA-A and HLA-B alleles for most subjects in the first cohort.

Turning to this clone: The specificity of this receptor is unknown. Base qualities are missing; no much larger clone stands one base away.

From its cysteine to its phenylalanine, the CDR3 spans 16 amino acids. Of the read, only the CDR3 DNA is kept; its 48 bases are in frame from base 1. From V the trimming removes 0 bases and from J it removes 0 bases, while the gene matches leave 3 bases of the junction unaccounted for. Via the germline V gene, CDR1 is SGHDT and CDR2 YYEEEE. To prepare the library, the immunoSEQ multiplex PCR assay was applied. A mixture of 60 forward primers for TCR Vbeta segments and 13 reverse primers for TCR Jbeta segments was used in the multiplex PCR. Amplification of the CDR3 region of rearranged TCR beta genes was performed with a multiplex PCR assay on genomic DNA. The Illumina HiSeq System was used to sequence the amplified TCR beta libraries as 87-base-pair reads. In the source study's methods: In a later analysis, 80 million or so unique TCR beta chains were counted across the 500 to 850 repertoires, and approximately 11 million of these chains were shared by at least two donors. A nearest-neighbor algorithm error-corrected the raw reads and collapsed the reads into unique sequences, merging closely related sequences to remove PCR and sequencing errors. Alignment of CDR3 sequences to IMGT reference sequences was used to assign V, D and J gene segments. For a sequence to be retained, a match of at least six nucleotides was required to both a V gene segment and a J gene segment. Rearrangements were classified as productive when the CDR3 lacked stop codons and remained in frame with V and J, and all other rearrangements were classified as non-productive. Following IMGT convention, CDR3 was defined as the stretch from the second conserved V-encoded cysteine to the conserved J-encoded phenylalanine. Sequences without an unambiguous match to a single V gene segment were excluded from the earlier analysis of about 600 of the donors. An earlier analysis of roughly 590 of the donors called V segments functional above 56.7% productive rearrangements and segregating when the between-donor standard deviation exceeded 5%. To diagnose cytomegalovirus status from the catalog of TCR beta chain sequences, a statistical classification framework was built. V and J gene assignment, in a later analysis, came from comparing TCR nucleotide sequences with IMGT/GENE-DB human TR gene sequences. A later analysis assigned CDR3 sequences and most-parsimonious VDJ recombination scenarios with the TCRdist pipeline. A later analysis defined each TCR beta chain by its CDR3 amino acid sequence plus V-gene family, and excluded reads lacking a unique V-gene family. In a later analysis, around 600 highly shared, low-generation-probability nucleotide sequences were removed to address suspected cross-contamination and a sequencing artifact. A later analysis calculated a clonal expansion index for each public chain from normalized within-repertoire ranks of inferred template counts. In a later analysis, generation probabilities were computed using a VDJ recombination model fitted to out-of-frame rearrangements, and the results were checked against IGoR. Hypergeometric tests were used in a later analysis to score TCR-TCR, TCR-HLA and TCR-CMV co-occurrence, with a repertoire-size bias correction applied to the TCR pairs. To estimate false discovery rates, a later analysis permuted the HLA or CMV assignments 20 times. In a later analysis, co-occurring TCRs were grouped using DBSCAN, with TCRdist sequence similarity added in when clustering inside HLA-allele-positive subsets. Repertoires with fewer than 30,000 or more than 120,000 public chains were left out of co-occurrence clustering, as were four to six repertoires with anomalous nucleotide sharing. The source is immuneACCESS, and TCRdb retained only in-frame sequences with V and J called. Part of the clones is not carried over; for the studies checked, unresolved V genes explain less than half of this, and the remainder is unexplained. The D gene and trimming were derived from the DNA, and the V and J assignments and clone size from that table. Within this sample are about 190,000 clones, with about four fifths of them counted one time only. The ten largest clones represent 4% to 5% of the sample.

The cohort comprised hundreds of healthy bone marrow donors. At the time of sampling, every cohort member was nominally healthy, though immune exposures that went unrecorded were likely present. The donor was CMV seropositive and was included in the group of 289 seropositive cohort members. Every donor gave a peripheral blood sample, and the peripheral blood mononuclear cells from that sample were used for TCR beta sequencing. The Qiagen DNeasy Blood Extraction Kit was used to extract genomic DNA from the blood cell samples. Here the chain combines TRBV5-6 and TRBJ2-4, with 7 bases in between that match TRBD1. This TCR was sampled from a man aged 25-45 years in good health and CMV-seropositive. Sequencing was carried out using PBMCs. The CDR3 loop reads CASSLGQGLAKNIQYF. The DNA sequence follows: TGTGCCAGCAGCTTGGGACAGGGCCTAGCCAAAAACATTCAGTACTTC.